This T cell receptor (beta chain) was sequenced in a study of OX40 agonist ivuxolimab in advanced cancers. At the level of the study: Patients with hepatocellular carcinoma, melanoma, renal cell or head and neck cancer made up the dose-escalation patients. Three individuals attained partial responses, comprising one hepatocellular carcinoma case and two cutaneous melanoma cases. Overall study findings and caveats: Clonal expansion from baseline to week 6 occurred in both CD4+ and CD8+ T cells.

The CDR3 length is 14 residues. Germline assignment: CDR1 SGHAT and CDR2 FQNNGV. With V trimmed by 6 bases and J by 5 bases, 5 bases remained unmatched. This clone was observed a few times. The antigen remains unidentified. Here immunoSEQ multiplex PCR was the method, and the copy in TCRdb shows in-frame clones only, minus some. Of some 74,000 clones in the sample, around 85% were seen once. The genes are TRBV11-2 and TRBJ2-2; TRBD2 aligns across 8 bases. The material sequenced was CD4+ or CD8+ T cells sorted from blood, taken in a trial of the OX40 agonist ivuxolimab. This receptor was obtained from an adult with an advanced solid tumor such as melanoma, head and neck, liver or kidney cancer. The chain's CDR3 is CASSKIAGTGELFF. The CDR3 DNA reads as TGTGCCAGCAGTAAAATAGCGGGGACCGGGGAGCTGTTTTTT.